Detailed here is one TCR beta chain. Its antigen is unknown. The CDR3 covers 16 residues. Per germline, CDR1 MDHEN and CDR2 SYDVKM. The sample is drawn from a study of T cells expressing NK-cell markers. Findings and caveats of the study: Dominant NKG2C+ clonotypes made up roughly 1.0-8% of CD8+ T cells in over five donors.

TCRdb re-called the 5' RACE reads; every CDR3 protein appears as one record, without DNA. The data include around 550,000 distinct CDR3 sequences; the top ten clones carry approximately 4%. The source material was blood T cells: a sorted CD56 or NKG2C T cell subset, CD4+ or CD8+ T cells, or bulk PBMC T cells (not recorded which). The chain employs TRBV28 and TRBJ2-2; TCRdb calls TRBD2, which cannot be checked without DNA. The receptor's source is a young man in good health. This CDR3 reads CASSGGLAGLIGELFF.